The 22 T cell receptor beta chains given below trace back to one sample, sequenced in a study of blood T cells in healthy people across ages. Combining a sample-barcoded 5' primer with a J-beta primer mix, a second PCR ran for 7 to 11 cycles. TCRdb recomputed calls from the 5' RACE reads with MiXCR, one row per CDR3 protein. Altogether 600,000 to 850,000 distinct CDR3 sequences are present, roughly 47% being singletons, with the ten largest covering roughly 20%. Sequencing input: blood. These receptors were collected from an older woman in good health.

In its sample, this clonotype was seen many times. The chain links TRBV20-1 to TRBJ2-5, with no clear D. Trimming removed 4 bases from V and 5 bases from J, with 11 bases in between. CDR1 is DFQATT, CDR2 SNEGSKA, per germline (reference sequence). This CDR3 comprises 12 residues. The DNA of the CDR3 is TGCAGTGCTACTTCGCAAATGGAGACCCAGTACTTC. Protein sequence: CSATSQMETQYF.

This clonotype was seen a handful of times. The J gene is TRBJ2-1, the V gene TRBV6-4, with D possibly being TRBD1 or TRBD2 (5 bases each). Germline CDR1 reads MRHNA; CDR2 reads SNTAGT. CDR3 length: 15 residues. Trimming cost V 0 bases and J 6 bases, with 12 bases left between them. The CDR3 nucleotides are TGTGCCAGCAGTGACTCTGGTAAGGGACGCAATGAGCAGTTCTTC. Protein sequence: CASSDSGKGRNEQFF.

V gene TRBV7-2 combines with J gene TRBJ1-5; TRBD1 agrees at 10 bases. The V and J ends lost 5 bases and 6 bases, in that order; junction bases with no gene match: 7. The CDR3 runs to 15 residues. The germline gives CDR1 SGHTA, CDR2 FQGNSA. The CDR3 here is CASSADRGRGQPQHF. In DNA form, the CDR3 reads TGTGCCAGCAGCGCTGACAGGGGGCGGGGTCAGCCCCAGCATTTT.

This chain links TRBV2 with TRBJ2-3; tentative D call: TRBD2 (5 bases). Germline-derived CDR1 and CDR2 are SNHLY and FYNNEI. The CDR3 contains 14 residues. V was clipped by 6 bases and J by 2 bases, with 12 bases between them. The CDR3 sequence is CASSIWTSTDTQYF. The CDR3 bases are TGTGCCAGCAGCATCTGGACTTCCACAGATACGCAGTATTTT.

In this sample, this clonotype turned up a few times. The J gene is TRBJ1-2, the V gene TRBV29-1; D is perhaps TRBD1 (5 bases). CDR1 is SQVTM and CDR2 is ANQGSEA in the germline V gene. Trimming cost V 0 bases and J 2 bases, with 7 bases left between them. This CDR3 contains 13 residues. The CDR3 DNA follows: TGCAGCGTTGAAGAAGCAGGGAACTATGGCTACACCTTC. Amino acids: CSVEEAGNYGYTF. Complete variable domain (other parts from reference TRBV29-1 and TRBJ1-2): SAVISQKPSRDICQRGTSLTIQCQVDSQVTMMFWYRQQPGQSLTLIATANQGSEATYESGFVIDKFPISRPNLTFSTLTVSNMSPEDSSIYLCSVEEAGNYGYTFGSGTRLTVV.

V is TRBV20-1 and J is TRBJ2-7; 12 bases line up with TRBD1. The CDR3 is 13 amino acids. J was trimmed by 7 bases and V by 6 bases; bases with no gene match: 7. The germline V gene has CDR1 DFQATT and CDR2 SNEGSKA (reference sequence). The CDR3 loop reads CSASGTGGVEQYF. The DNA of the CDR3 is TGCAGTGCGTCGGGGACAGGGGGCGTTGAGCAGTACTTC.

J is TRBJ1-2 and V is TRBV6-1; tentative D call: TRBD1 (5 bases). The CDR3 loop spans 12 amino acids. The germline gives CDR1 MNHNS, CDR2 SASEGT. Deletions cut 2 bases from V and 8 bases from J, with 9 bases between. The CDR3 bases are TGTGCCAGCAGTGAACAGGGTCACGGCTACACCTTC. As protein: CASSEQGHGYTF.

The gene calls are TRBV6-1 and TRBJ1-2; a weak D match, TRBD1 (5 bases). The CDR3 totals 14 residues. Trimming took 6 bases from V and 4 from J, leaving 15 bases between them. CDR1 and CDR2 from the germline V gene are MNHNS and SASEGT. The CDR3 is CASRDLPTVYGYTF. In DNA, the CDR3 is TGTGCCAGCAGGGATTTGCCGACAGTCTATGGCTACACCTTC.

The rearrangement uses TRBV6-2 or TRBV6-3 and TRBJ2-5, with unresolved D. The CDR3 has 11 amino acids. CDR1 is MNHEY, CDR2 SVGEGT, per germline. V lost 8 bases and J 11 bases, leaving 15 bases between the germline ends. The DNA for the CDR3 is TGTGCCAGCGTTCGGAACAATGAGCAGTACTTC. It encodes CASVRNNEQYF.

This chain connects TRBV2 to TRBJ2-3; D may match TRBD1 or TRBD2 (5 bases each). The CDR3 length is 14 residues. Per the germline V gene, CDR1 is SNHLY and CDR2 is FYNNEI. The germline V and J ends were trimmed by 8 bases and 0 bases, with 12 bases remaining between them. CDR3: CASRDGRSTDTQYF. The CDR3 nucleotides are TGTGCCAGCCGGGACGGGCGTAGCACAGATACGCAGTATTTT.

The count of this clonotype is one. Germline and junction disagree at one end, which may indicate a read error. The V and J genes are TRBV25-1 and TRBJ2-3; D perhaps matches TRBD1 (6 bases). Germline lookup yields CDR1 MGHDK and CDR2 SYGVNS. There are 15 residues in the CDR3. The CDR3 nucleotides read TGTGCCAGCAGTGAATTGGGGGCTCGGACAGATACGCGGTATTTT. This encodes CASSELGARTDTRYF.

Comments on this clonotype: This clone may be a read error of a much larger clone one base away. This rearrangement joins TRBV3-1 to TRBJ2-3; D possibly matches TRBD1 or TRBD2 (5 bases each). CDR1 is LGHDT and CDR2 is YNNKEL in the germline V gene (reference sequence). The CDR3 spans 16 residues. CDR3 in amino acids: CASSQERGVGTDTRYF. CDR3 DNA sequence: TGTGCCAGCAGCCAAGAAAGAGGGGTAGGCACAGATACGCGGTATTTT.

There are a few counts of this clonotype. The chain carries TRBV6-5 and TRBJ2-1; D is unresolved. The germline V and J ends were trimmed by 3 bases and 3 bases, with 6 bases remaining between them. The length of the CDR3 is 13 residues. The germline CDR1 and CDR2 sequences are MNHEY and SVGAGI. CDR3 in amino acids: CASSYAHYNEQFF. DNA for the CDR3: TGTGCCAGCAGTTATGCCCACTACAATGAGCAGTTCTTC.

DNA for the CDR3: TGCAGTGCTAGAGATCTGGCTAGCGGGGGGGCCTACGAGCAGTACTTC. Translation: CSARDLASGGAYEQYF. The rearrangement joins TRBV20-1 to TRBJ2-7; 12 bases match TRBD2. The CDR3 has 16 residues. V lost 0 bases to trimming and J lost 2 bases; unmatched junction nucleotides: 5. Germline V CDR1 and CDR2: DFQATT, SNEGSKA (reference sequence).

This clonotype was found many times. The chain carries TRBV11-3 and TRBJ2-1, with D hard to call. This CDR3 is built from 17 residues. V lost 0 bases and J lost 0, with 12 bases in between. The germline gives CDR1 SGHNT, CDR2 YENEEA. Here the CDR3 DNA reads TGTGCCAGCAGCTTAGATCTTGGTGTTGGCTCCTACAATGAGCAGTTCTTC. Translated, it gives CASSLDLGVGSYNEQFF.

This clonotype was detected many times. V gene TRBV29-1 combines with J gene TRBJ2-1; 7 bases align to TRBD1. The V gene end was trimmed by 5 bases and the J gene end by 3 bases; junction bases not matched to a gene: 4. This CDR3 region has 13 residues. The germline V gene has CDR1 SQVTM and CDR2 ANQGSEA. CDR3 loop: CSVRGQLYNEQFF. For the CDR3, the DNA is TGCAGCGTTAGGGGACAGCTCTACAATGAGCAGTTCTTC.

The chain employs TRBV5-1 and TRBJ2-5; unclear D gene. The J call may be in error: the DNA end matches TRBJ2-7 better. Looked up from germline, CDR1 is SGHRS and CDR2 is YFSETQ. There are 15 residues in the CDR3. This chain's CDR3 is CASSLGGTATYEQYF. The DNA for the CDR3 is TGCGCCAGCAGCTTGGGTGGCACAGCCACCTACGAGCAGTACTTC.

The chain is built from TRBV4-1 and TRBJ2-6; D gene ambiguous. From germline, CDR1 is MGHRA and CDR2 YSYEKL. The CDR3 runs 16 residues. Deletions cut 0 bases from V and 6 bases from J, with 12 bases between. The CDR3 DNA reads TGCGCCAGCAGCCAAGATCAAACAGAATTGGCCAACGTCCTGACTTTC. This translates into CASSQDQTELANVLTF.

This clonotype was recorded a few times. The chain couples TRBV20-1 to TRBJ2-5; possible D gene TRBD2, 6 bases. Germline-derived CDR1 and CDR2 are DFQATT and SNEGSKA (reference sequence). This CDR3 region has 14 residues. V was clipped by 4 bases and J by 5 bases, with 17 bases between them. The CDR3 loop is CSATGRGAGETQYF. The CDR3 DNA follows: TGCAGTGCTACCGGGAGAGGGGCTGGGGAGACCCAGTACTTC.

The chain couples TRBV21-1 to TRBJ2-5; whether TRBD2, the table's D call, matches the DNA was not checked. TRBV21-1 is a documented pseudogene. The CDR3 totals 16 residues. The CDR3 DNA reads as TGTGCCAGCAGCAACGAGACTAGCGGGAGCCAAGAGACCCAGTACTTC. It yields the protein CASSNETSGSQETQYF.

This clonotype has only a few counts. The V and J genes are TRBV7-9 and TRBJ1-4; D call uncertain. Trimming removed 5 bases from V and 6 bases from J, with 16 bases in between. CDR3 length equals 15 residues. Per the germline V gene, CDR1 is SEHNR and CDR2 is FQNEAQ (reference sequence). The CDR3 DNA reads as TGTGCCAGCAGCGCGACGGACGGTCGTTATGAAAAACTGTTTTTT. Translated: CASSATDGRYEKLFF.

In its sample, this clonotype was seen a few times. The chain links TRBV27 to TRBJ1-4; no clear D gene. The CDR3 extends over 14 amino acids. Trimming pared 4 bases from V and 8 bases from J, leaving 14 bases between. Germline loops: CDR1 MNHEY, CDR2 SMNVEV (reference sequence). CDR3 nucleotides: TGTGCCAGCAGTTACGAGGGTTTAGGCGAAAAACTGTTTTTT. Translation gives CASSYEGLGEKLFF.